A few counts support the clone carrying this T cell receptor (beta chain). Its antigen is not known. The sample belongs to a study of blood T cells in healthy people across ages. General study points: Both naive CD4+ cell counts and diversity were greater in long-lived donors than in aged donors.

Primers used in a second PCR of roughly 6 to 11 cycles were a sample-barcoded 5' primer and a J-beta primer mix. Carrying 12 random nucleotides, a template-switch adaptor labeled each individual cDNA molecule. Via MiXCR, TCRdb re-called the 5' RACE reads, giving one row per CDR3 protein. Counted here are around 1,000,000 distinct CDR3 sequences, 20% to 25% occurring once; the ten biggest clones make up approximately 0.79%. In germline, CDR1 is MGHRA, CDR2 YSYEKL. The CDR3 is made up of 18 amino acids. Germline trimming cut 1 base from V and 3 bases from J; bases unmatched to any gene: 7. These records were also assigned to another study, of T cells of mothers and their children.

What was sequenced was blood. This TCR was sampled from a girl aged 2-15 years in good health. The rearrangement uses TRBV4-1 and TRBJ2-2, with TRBD2 identical over 11 bases. CDR3 in DNA: TGCGCCAGCAGCCAAGCAACTAGCGGGAGTTTGGACACCGGGGAGCTGTTTTTT. Residues: CASSQATSGSLDTGELFF.